Shown below are 21 T cell receptor beta chains from a single sample sequenced in a study of cytomegalovirus exposure and HLA in healthy donors. It was with 60 Vbeta and 13 Jbeta primers that the PCR ran. Using immunoSEQ multiplex PCR, the repertoire was profiled, and TCRdb retains in-frame clones only, with some absent. Among 110,000 or so clones listed, 74% were seen once. Sample: PBMCs. All receptors derive from a human donor in good health.

The chain joins TRBV6-1 to TRBJ1-2, with D possibly matching TRBD1 (5 bases). The length of the CDR3 is 13 residues. The germline V and J ends were trimmed by 8 bases and 7 bases, with 17 bases remaining between them. Germline assignment: CDR1 MNHNS and CDR2 SASEGT. CDR3 nucleotides: TGTGCCAGCTACCTGACGGGGGGTAGTGGCTACACCTTC. This sequence encodes CASYLTGGSGYTF.

This clone has just a few counts. This chain joins TRBV2 and TRBJ2-5; 7 bases agree with TRBD1. From germline, CDR1 is SNHLY and CDR2 FYNNEI. V lost 8 bases and J lost 4; bases outside the gene matches: 4. The CDR3 runs to 12 residues. This CDR3 reads CASCRGIETQYF. For the CDR3, the DNA is TGTGCCAGCTGCAGGGGGATAGAGACCCAGTACTTC.

The V call is TRBV5-1, the J call TRBJ2-2; 9 bases line up with TRBD2. The V gene end was trimmed by 1 base and the J gene end by 13 bases; junction bases not matched to a gene: 8. This CDR3 is 14 amino acids long. CDR1 and CDR2 from the germline V gene are SGHRS and YFSETQ. CDR3 bases: TGCGCCAGCAGCTTGAGTAGCGGGGGCTCGTGGCTGTTTTTT. Translated, it gives CASSLSSGGSWLFF.

The rearrangement links TRBV7-9 to TRBJ2-3; a possible D gene is TRBD2 (6 bases). Looked up from germline, CDR1 is SEHNR and CDR2 is FQNEAQ (reference sequence). The CDR3 is 12 residues long. The germline V and J ends were trimmed by 7 bases and 6 bases, with 11 bases remaining between them. Here the CDR3 DNA reads TGTGCCAGCACTCGAAGCGGGGATACGCAGTATTTT. Amino acids: CASTRSGDTQYF.

The chain carries TRBV6-6 and TRBJ2-1; TRBD2 agrees at 10 bases. Trimming at V came to 5 bases and at J to 7 bases, leaving 11 bases not matched to a gene. Germline values: CDR1 MNHNY, CDR2 SVGAGI (reference sequence). This CDR3 spans 16 amino acids. In DNA form, the CDR3 reads TGTGCCAGCAGTCGGAGCGGGGGGGCCGGGGTGAATGAGCAGTTCTTC. Translation: CASSRSGGAGVNEQFF.

The chain combines TRBV7-9 with TRBJ1-5; D unclear. CDR1 is SEHNR and CDR2 is FQNEAQ in the germline V gene (reference sequence). The CDR3 totals 13 residues. With 2 bases removed from V and 7 bases from J, the gap between germline ends came to 9 bases. In DNA form, the CDR3 reads TGTGCCAGCAGCTTAACGGGAGCCCAGCCCCAGCATTTT. Translation: CASSLTGAQPQHF.

The count of this clone is one. The V call is TRBV29-1, the J call TRBJ1-2, with TRBD1 identical over 8 bases. The CDR3 consists of 13 residues. Germline CDR1 reads SQVTM; CDR2 reads ANQGSEA. Germline trimming cut 2 bases from V and 2 bases from J; bases unmatched to any gene: 1. The CDR3 region is CSVERTGNYGYTF. Here the CDR3 DNA reads TGCAGCGTTGAAAGGACAGGGAACTATGGCTACACCTTC.

Only a few counts were recorded for this clone. This chain uses TRBV4-2 with TRBJ2-3; 7 bases agree with TRBD2. With V trimmed by 0 bases and J by 7 bases, 10 bases remained unmatched. Germline CDR1 is LGHNA and CDR2 is YNFKEQ. This CDR3 has 16 amino acids. DNA of the CDR3: TGTGCCAGCAGCCAAGATGGCGGACTAGGACTCCATACGCAGTATTTT. It is translated as CASSQDGGLGLHTQYF.

The chain couples TRBV7-2 to TRBJ1-4; weak D call: TRBD1 (5 bases). Germline V gives CDR1 SGHTA, CDR2 FQGNSA. The V end lost 2 bases, the J end lost 4 bases, and 14 bases lay between the germline ends. This CDR3 is 16 amino acids long. The CDR3 bases are TGTGCCAGCAGCTTACATCCTTGGGGCGGTAATGAAAAACTGTTTTTT. As protein: CASSLHPWGGNEKLFF.

This chain joins TRBV29-1 and TRBJ2-2; tentative D call: TRBD1 (7 bases). The CDR3 has 14 residues. The germline gives CDR1 SQVTM, CDR2 ANQGSEA. Trimming took 7 bases from V and 4 from J, leaving 16 bases between them. The CDR3 loop is CSGGVTGPTGELFF. CDR3 nucleotides: TGCAGCGGCGGGGTGACAGGGCCCACCGGGGAGCTGTTTTTT.

The chain is built from TRBV5-1 and TRBJ1-2; perhaps TRBD1 as D (5 bases). Trimming removed 4 bases at V and 4 bases at J, with 11 bases between. This CDR3 contains 13 residues. Per the germline V gene, CDR1 is SGHRS and CDR2 is YFSETQ. The CDR3 sequence is CASSTNGGYGYTF. The CDR3 bases are TGCGCCAGCAGCACGAACGGGGGCTATGGCTACACCTTC.

The V gene is TRBV6-1, the J gene TRBJ1-3; no clear D gene. Germline V lookup: CDR1 MNHNS, CDR2 SASEGT. This CDR3 is built from 14 residues. V was trimmed by 10 bases and J by 0 bases, leaving 13 bases between them. CDR3 bases: TGTGCCACCCAACTGAGCCACTCTGGAAACACCATATATTTT. Its translation is CATQLSHSGNTIYF.

V usage is TRBV28 and J usage is TRBJ2-3; 10 bases map to TRBD2. CDR1 and CDR2 (germline): MDHEN, SYDVKM. V was clipped by 4 bases and J by 5 bases; unmatched bases: 9. This CDR3 is 16 amino acids long. CDR3 DNA sequence: TGTGCCAGCAGTTACCTAGCGGGAGACGGTGGAGATACGCAGTATTTT. Translation: CASSYLAGDGGDTQYF.

The chain has TRBV2 and TRBJ2-7, with D tentatively TRBD1 (6 bases). This CDR3 contains 14 residues. Trimming cost V 6 bases and J 1 base, with 13 bases left between them. Germline V gene data show CDR1 as SNHLY and CDR2 as FYNNEI. The CDR3 DNA reads TGTGCCAGCAGCCGGACAGCCCGATCCTACGAGCAGTACTTC. It translates to CASSRTARSYEQYF.

Only a few counts were recorded for this clone. The genes are TRBV27 and TRBJ1-6, with 10 bases aligning to TRBD1. Germline CDR1 and CDR2: MNHEY and SMNVEV (reference sequence). Losses at the gene ends were 5 bases for V and 9 bases for J; bases not matched to a gene: 7. This CDR3 contains 15 residues. The CDR3 is CASSDRGHGISPLHF. The CDR3 DNA follows: TGTGCCAGCAGTGACAGGGGGCATGGGATTTCACCCCTCCACTTT.

A few counts support this clone. The V gene is TRBV4-1, the J gene TRBJ2-2, with 8 bases fitting TRBD1. The CDR3 is 15 residues long. V was clipped by 4 bases and J by 0 bases; unmatched bases: 1. Per germline, CDR1 MGHRA and CDR2 YSYEKL. The CDR3 reads CASSLQGANTGELFF. In DNA form, the CDR3 reads TGCGCCAGCAGCCTACAGGGGGCGAACACCGGGGAGCTGTTTTTT.

This clone has more than one count but fewer than ten. V and J are TRBV23-1 and TRBJ2-5, with D hard to call. TRBV23-1 carries the ORF label, with uncertain function. This CDR3 has 15 residues. The ends were cut back, 4 bases at V and 4 bases at J, with 16 bases in the middle. The CDR3 reads CASSRLWAELETQYF. The DNA for the CDR3 is TGCGCCAGCAGTCGTTTGTGGGCAGAACTAGAGACCCAGTACTTC.

This chain joins TRBV15 and TRBJ2-7; TRBD1 aligns across 9 bases. V shed 9 bases and J 0 bases; nucleotides not matched to a gene: 6. There are 14 residues in the CDR3. Germline values: CDR1 LNHNV, CDR2 YYDKDF (reference sequence). The CDR3 DNA reads as TGTGCCACAGGGACAGGGACCATCTCCTACGAGCAGTACTTC. It codes for CATGTGTISYEQYF.

As DNA, the CDR3 is TGTGCCAGTAGGGCGGGGAACTATGGCTACACCTTC. Protein product: CASRAGNYGYTF. The chain joins TRBV28 to TRBJ1-2; no firm D call. Trimming removed 9 bases at V and 2 bases at J, with 10 bases between. CDR3 length equals 12 residues. Germline lookup yields CDR1 MDHEN and CDR2 SYDVKM.

In this sample, this clone turned up a few times. V gene TRBV7-2 combines with J gene TRBJ2-7; D is perhaps TRBD2 (5 bases). Trimming left V 8 bases short and J 0 bases short, with 11 bases between. The CDR3 is 13 residues long. CDR1 and CDR2 from the germline V gene are SGHTA and FQGNSA. CDR3 amino acids: CASGPGSSYEQYF. The CDR3, as DNA: TGTGCCAGCGGTCCGGGGAGCTCCTACGAGCAGTACTTC.

This clone was detected a few times. CDR3 bases: TGTGCCAGCAGCTCCCCCAGATCCCCGAATTCACCCCTCCACTTT. This encodes CASSSPRSPNSPLHF. V usage is TRBV28 and J usage is TRBJ1-6, with D hard to call. The germline V and J ends were trimmed by 6 bases and 7 bases, with 16 bases remaining between them. The germline V gene has CDR1 MDHEN and CDR2 SYDVKM. The CDR3 sequence is 15 residues long.